This TCR beta chain is from a study of cytomegalovirus exposure and HLA in healthy donors. Concerning this clone itself: What it binds is not known.

Study conclusions and caveats: First-cohort TCR clusters were later found to tend to co-occur in the 120 or so validation repertoires.

The germline V gene encodes CDR1 LGHNA and CDR2 YSLEER. The CDR3 loop spans 16 amino acids. The J segment lost 9 bases and the V segment lost 1 base, leaving 6 bases of the junction unmatched. Sequencing used immunoSEQ multiplex PCR; TCRdb keeps in-frame clones, though not all of them. The repertoire includes more than 200,000 clones, 90% of them detected once, and 3.1% sits in the top ten. The receptor's source is a woman between 25 and 40 years old in good health and CMV-seronegative. Sample: PBMCs. The chain links TRBV4-3 to TRBJ2-1, with 13 bases fitting TRBD2. The DNA for the CDR3 is TGCGCCAGCAGCCAAGGACTAGCGGGAGGCCCAAGTGAGCAGTTCTTC. Its protein is CASSQGLAGGPSEQFF.